A selection of T cell receptor beta chains follows, all from one sample in a study of blood T cell repertoires in COVID-19. The method was immunoSEQ multiplex PCR; TCRdb's version includes in-frame clones alone and lacks a portion of them. The table has a few hundred thousand clones, approximately 89% seen once; the top ten hold approximately 9.4%. The source material was PBMCs or T cells enriched from blood (not recorded which). These receptors were taken from a woman between 35 and 50 years old who had recovered from COVID-19. Both conserved end residues are part of each CDR3. The order of the fields is V gene, clone size, D gene, J gene, CDR3 protein, CDR3 DNA. The D gene is left open where the match is weak. Size is omitted from some rows. Given values are once, few, many or a class for expanded clones.

>TRBV7-2|-|TRBD1|TRBJ2-3
CASSWRTGGTDTQYF
TGTGCCAGCAGCTGGAGGACAGGGGGCACAGATACGCAGTATTTT
>TRBV11-3|few|-|TRBJ1-1
CASSLSPNTEAFF
TGTGCCAGCAGCTTAAGCCCGAACACTGAAGCTTTCTTT
>TRBV19|-|-|TRBJ1-6
CATRTANSYNSPLHF
TGTGCCACCAGGACAGCAAACTCCTATAATTCACCCCTCCACTTT
>TRBV6-5|-|-|TRBJ1-2
CASSYSGVAGNYGYTF
TGTGCCAGCAGTTACTCGGGAGTGGCCGGAAACTATGGCTACACCTTC
>TRBV18|few|-|TRBJ2-3
CASSPGQQTDTQYF
TGTGCCAGCTCACCGGGGCAGCAAACAGATACGCAGTATTTT
>TRBV11-2|-|-|TRBJ1-2
CASSLVAGWNYGYTF
TGTGCCAGCAGCTTAGTGGCAGGGTGGAACTATGGCTACACCTTC
>TRBV6-5|-|TRBD2|TRBJ2-3
CASSRSGEDTQYF
TGTGCCAGCAGTCGTAGCGGGGAAGATACGCAGTATTTT
>TRBV6-5|few|TRBD1|TRBJ2-7
CASRRDRGNEQYF
TGTGCCAGCAGGAGAGACAGGGGCAACGAGCAGTACTTC
>TRBV6-5|-|-|TRBJ2-1
CASSYGLAYNEQFF
TGTGCCAGCAGTTACGGACTGGCCTACAATGAGCAGTTCTTC
>TRBV27|once|TRBD1|TRBJ2-1
CASTSGGRRNEQFF
TGTGCCAGCACTTCAGGGGGAAGGAGGAATGAGCAGTTCTTC
>TRBV6-6|few|TRBD1|TRBJ1-2
CASSRQGKSLSYGYTF
TGTGCCAGCAGTCGACAGGGAAAGTCTCTCTCATATGGCTACACCTTC
>TRBV5-4|-|TRBD2|TRBJ2-5
CASRTSGSNQETQYF
TGTGCCAGCAGGACTAGCGGGAGCAATCAAGAGACCCAGTACTTC
>TRBV7-6|-|-|TRBJ1-6
CASSPRVLDSPLHF
TGTGCCAGCAGCCCGAGGGTATTGGATTCACCCCTCCACTTT
>TRBV11-3|-|-|TRBJ2-7
CASSATVEGTYEQYF
TGTGCCAGCAGCGCGACAGTGGAGGGGACCTACGAGCAGTACTTC
>TRBV12-3/TRBV12-4|-|TRBD1|TRBJ2-7
CASRGLPSYEQYF
TGTGCCTCAAGGGGGCTTCCCTCCTACGAGCAGTACTTC
>TRBV27|once|-|TRBJ2-3
CASSWGHGTDTQYF
TGTGCCAGCAGCTGGGGGCATGGCACAGATACGCAGTATTTT
>TRBV4-3|-|-|TRBJ1-3
CASSPVGLLGNTIYF
TGCGCCAGCAGCCCAGTGGGACTCCTTGGAAACACCATATATTTT
>TRBV2|-|TRBD2|TRBJ2-5
CASTSGSGGQETQYF
TGTGCCAGCACTAGCGGGAGTGGGGGGCAAGAGACCCAGTACTTC
>TRBV30|-|-|TRBJ2-5
CAWSVQGRETQYF
TGTGCCTGGAGTGTACAGGGGAGGGAGACCCAGTACTTC
>TRBV4-2|once|TRBD1|TRBJ2-5
CASSQGGQGQETQYF
TGTGCCAGCAGCCAAGGCGGACAGGGACAAGAGACCCAGTACTTC
>TRBV7-2|-|-|TRBJ2-2
CASSNPGTGELFF
TGTGCCAGCAGCAACCCAGGGACCGGGGAGCTGTTTTTT
>TRBV19|once|TRBD1|TRBJ1-5
CASSTPGRGTSNQPQHF
TGTGCCAGTAGTACCCCCGGCAGGGGGACAAGCAATCAGCCCCAGCATTTT
>TRBV6-2/TRBV6-3|-|-|TRBJ2-7
CASSYSTHEQYF
TGTGCCAGCAGTTACTCGACACACGAGCAGTACTTC
>TRBV28|-|TRBD1|TRBJ1-3
CASSLWRTGGTFSGNTIYF
TGTGCCAGCAGTTTATGGAGGACAGGGGGTACTTTCTCTGGAAACACCATATATTTT
>TRBV7-2|-|TRBD2|TRBJ2-7
CASSPGLELYEQYF
TGTGCCAGCAGCCCTGGACTAGAACTCTACGAGCAGTACTTC
>TRBV18|-|-|TRBJ1-3
CASSLQGNGNTIYF
TGTGCCAGCTCATTACAGGGAAATGGAAACACCATATATTTT
>TRBV4-1|-|TRBD1|TRBJ2-7
CASSPTGADFYEQYF
TGCGCCAGCAGCCCGACAGGGGCGGATTTCTACGAGCAGTACTTC
>TRBV4-1|few|TRBD2|TRBJ2-1
CASSLGTTYNEQFF
TGCGCCAGCAGCCTGGGGACTACATACAATGAGCAGTTCTTC
>TRBV19|-|TRBD2|TRBJ2-1
CASMSRAGGHVGEQFF
TGTGCCAGTATGTCCCGGGCGGGGGGGCATGTGGGCGAGCAGTTCTTC
>TRBV24-1|-|-|TRBJ1-2
CATSDTSAGSNYGYTF
TGTGCCACCAGTGATACTTCCGCCGGGAGTAACTATGGCTACACCTTC
>TRBV2|-|TRBD2|TRBJ2-2
CASSMVAGADGGELFF
TGTGCCAGCAGTATGGTAGCGGGGGCCGACGGCGGGGAGCTGTTTTTT
>TRBV18|-|-|TRBJ1-1
CASSPWANTEAFF
TGTGCCAGCTCACCATGGGCGAACACTGAAGCTTTCTTT
>TRBV19|-|-|TRBJ2-5
CASSIVQGKQETQYF
TGTGCCAGTAGTATAGTCCAGGGGAAACAAGAGACCCAGTACTTC
>TRBV7-3|once|TRBD2|TRBJ2-5
CASSLAGGRETQYF
TGTGCCAGCAGCTTAGCGGGGGGGCGAGAGACCCAGTACTTC
>TRBV11-2|-|-|TRBJ2-1
CASSLAGRDYNEQFF
TGTGCCAGCAGCTTAGCCGGACGGGACTACAATGAGCAGTTCTTC
>TRBV5-8|-|-|TRBJ1-1
CASSFWGAEAFF
TGTGCCAGCAGCTTCTGGGGGGCTGAAGCTTTCTTT
>TRBV2|-|TRBD2|TRBJ2-5
CASQPGGAWETQYF
TGTGCCAGCCAACCCGGGGGGGCCTGGGAGACCCAGTACTTC
>TRBV7-2|-|-|TRBJ1-1
CASSLYRVSTEAFF
TGTGCCAGCAGCTTATACAGGGTGTCCACTGAAGCTTTCTTT
>TRBV4-3|-|-|TRBJ2-2
CASSQELGLGINTGELFF
TGCGCCAGCAGCCAAGAATTGGGGCTAGGTATAAACACCGGGGAGCTGTTTTTT
>TRBV10-1|-|-|TRBJ1-2
CASSDKPKYYTF
TGCGCCAGCAGTGATAAGCCGAAATACTACACCTTC
>TRBV7-8|-|TRBD1|TRBJ1-1
CASSFPRRQGGTEAFF
TGTGCCAGCAGCTTTCCCCGGAGACAGGGCGGTACTGAAGCTTTCTTT
>TRBV12-3/TRBV12-4|once|-|TRBJ2-1
CASMSWEGDEQFF
TGTGCCAGCATGAGCTGGGAAGGGGATGAGCAGTTCTTC
>TRBV19|once|-|TRBJ2-7
CASSMDRGDEQYF
TGTGCCAGTAGTATGGATAGGGGCGACGAGCAGTACTTC
>TRBV11-2|-|TRBD1|TRBJ1-5
CASSPATGYGQPQHF
TGTGCCAGCAGCCCCGCGACAGGGTACGGTCAGCCCCAGCATTTT
>TRBV5-4|-|-|TRBJ2-1
CASSLGPGEYNEQFF
TGTGCCAGCAGCTTGGGTCCAGGGGAATACAATGAGCAGTTCTTC
>TRBV15|-|-|TRBJ2-1
CATSRDYSYNEQFF
TGTGCCACCAGCAGAGATTACAGCTACAATGAGCAGTTCTTC
>TRBV2|-|-|TRBJ1-1
CASSEGGYTEAFF
TGTGCCAGCAGTGAGGGGGGATACACTGAAGCTTTCTTT
>TRBV12-5|-|TRBD1|TRBJ2-1
CASGLVLWDSDNEQFF
TGTGCTAGTGGTTTGGTACTTTGGGACAGCGACAATGAGCAGTTCTTC
>TRBV9|-|TRBD2|TRBJ2-1
CASSPRGLAGGSYNEQFF
TGTGCCAGCAGCCCGAGGGGACTAGCGGGGGGGTCCTACAATGAGCAGTTCTTC
>TRBV18|-|TRBD1|TRBJ2-2
CASRGQGASGELFF
TGTGCCAGCCGAGGACAGGGGGCTAGCGGGGAGCTGTTTTTT
>TRBV19|-|-|TRBJ2-7
CASSMGRGRSYEQYF
TGTGCCAGTAGTATGGGCAGGGGCCGGTCCTACGAGCAGTACTTC
>TRBV4-3|-|-|TRBJ2-2
CASSQVTDSGELFF
TGCGCCAGCAGCCAAGTGACAGATTCCGGGGAGCTGTTTTTT
>TRBV7-8|once|TRBD1|TRBJ1-6
CASSSRDRSNRPLHF
TGTGCCAGCAGCTCCCGGGACAGAAGTAATCGGCCCCTCCACTTT
>TRBV7-6|-|TRBD2|TRBJ2-1
CASSSLAGLGGQFF
TGTGCCAGCAGCTCGCTAGCGGGGCTAGGGGGGCAGTTCTTC
>TRBV2|-|TRBD1|TRBJ1-2
CASSAGGLNYGYTF
TGTGCCAGCAGTGCAGGGGGCCTGAACTATGGCTACACCTTC